What follows describes a single TCR beta chain. Original analysis: Nucleated cell counts were estimated from reference gene primer amplification. Some clones are missing from TCRdb's copy, which holds only in-frame ones; the method was immunoSEQ multiplex PCR. The V and J calls and clone size are taken from that table; D and trimming were inferred from the DNA. The sample holds about 30,000 clones, more than 75% seen once. The sample belongs to a study of blood T cell repertoires in COVID-19. Across the whole study: Some COVID-19 samples were acute and others convalescent; all came from the United States, Italy and Spain. Sample material is recorded as cDNA or gDNA derived from T cells, B-cell-depleted T cells, or PBMCs.

The CDR3 extends over 16 amino acids. Unmatched junction bases numbered 6, after V lost 2 bases and J lost 3 bases. Per germline, CDR1 SGHRS and CDR2 YFSETQ. V and J are TRBV5-1 and TRBJ2-1; 9 bases line up with TRBD2. Specimen: peripheral blood. This clonotype was obtained from a man in his 70s with active or convalescent COVID-19. The CDR3 DNA reads TGCGCCAGCAGCTTTGTAAAAGCGGGAGGCTACAATGAGCAGTTCTTC. It is translated as CASSFVKAGGYNEQFF.